This TCR beta chain was sequenced for a study of control samples from healthy donors and cancer patients (dated by TCRdb to about 2020). Trimming removed 0 bases from V and 3 bases from J, leaving 10 bases between the germline ends. From the germline V gene, CDR1 is SGHRS and CDR2 is YFSETQ. From the cysteine up to the phenylalanine, the CDR3 has a length of 15 residues. Only the CDR3 portion is preserved as DNA: 45 bases, with reading frame beginning at the first base. Library preparation was by the immunoSEQ multiplex PCR assay. TCRdb's version of the immuneACCESS table is confined to in-frame rearrangements and falls short of the full clone set. An unresolved V gene accounts for under half of the shortfall where checked; the remainder is of unknown origin. For this sample the table gives about 110,000 clones, of which approximately 83% were detected only once. The ten most abundant clones make up roughly 13% of the sample.

This clone has only one observation. It has no known antigen specificity. The sample holds no much larger clone one base away, and base qualities are not on file. Here the chain combines TRBV5-1 and TRBJ1-5; too little of a D gene remains to name it. The receptor comes from a woman aged 45-65 years in good health. What was sequenced was blood. CDR3 sequence: CASSLAPGINQPQHF. DNA sequence: TGCGCCAGCAGCTTGGCCCCGGGAATCAATCAGCCCCAGCATTTT.